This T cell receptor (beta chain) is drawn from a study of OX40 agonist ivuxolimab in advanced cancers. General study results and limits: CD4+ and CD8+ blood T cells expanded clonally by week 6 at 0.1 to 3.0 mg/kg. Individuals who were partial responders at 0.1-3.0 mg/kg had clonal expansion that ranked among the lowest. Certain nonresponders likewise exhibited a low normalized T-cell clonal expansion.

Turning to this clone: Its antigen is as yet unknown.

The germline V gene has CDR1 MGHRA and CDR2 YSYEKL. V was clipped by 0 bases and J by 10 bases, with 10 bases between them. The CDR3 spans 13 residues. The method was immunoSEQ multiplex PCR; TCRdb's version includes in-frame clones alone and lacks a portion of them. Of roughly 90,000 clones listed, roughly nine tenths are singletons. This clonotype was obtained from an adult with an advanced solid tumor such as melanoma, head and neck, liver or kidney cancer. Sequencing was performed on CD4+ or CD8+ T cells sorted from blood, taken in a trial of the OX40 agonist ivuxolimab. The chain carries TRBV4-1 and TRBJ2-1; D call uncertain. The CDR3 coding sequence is TGCGCCAGCAGCCAAGACGTACGGGCGGAGCAGTTCTTC. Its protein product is CASSQDVRAEQFF.